The sequence of this TCR beta chain was determined in a study of blood T cell repertoires in COVID-19. Study in general: T cells, B-cell-depleted T cells, or PBMCs supplied cDNA or gDNA.

In the original workflow: Amplification of reference gene primers provided the estimated nucleated cell counts. The repertoire was sequenced with immunoSEQ multiplex PCR; TCRdb's copy has only in-frame clones and lacks some. The DNA was the basis for D and trimming; V, J and clone size are from that table. The sample contains 200,000 to 300,000 clones, around 85% of which appear only once. A single count supports this clone. The V gene's germline CDR1 is MNHEY and CDR2 SVGAGI. This CDR3 has 14 amino acids. Trimming removed 7 bases from V and 8 bases from J; junction bases left unmatched: 8. Recruitment covered about 25 US areas and drew participants whose ages spanned roughly 18 to 90 years. Cohorts were determined from participant-reported clinical history.

Sequencing was performed on PBMCs or T cells enriched from blood (not recorded which). This TCR was sampled from a woman aged 35 to 49 with acute COVID-19. V gene TRBV6-5 combines with J gene TRBJ2-1; 10 bases agree with TRBD2. This chain's CDR3 is CASTGLAAGDEQFF. The DNA for the CDR3 is TGTGCCAGCACTGGACTAGCGGCAGGGGATGAGCAGTTCTTC.